This paragraph reports one TCR beta chain. Seattle enrolled patients during active infection and tracked them longitudinally. Per the original data handling: For nucleated cells, counts were estimated from reference gene primer amplification. Sequencing was performed with immunoSEQ multiplex PCR; in TCRdb, only in-frame clones are kept and a portion is missing. That table is the source of V, J and clone size, and D and trimming were worked out from the DNA. This sample has 250,000 to 350,000 clones; around 90% occur once, and the top ten carry around 6.8%. The sample belongs to a study of blood T cell repertoires in COVID-19. At the level of the study: Material from acute and convalescent COVID-19 was sourced from the United States, Italy and Spain. T cells, B-cell-depleted T cells, or PBMCs supplied cDNA or gDNA.

The TCR sequence derives from a woman in her twenties or thirties with COVID-19, enrolled during active disease. The sample was peripheral blood.

The CDR3 nucleotides read TGTGCCAGCAGTTCGGGACAACTCTACGAGCAGTACTTC. Its protein is CASSSGQLYEQYF. The rearrangement joins TRBV12-3 or TRBV12-4 to TRBJ2-7, with D maybe TRBD1 (6 bases). The CDR3 runs to 13 residues. The V and J ends lost 4 bases and 3 bases respectively, with 10 bases between them.